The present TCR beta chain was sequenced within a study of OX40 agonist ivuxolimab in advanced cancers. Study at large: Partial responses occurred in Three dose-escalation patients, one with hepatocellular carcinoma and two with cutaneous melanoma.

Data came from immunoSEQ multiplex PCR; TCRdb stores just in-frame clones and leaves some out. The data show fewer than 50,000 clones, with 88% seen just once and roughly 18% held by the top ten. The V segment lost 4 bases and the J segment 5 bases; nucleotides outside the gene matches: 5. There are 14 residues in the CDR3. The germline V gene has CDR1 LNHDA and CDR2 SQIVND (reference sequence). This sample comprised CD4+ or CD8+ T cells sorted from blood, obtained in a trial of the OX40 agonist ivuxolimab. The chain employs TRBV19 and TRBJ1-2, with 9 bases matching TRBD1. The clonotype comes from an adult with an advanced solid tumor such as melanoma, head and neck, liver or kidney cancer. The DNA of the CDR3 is TGTGCCAGTAGTACGGGACAGGGAGGGTATGGCTACACCTTC. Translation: CASSTGQGGYGYTF. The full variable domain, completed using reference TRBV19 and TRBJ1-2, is DGGITQSPKYLFRKEGQNVTLSCEQNLNHDAMYWYRQDPGQGLRLIYYSQIVNDFQKGDIAEGYSVSREKKESFPLTVTSAQKNPTAFYLCASSTGQGGYGYTFGSGTRLTVV.